This T cell receptor (beta chain) was retrieved from a study of T cells in tuberculosis. The protocol was immunoSEQ multiplex PCR, while the TCRdb copy is restricted to in-frame clones and leaves out a portion. Here the sample spans some 30,000 clones, 94% being singletons. This CDR3 has 15 residues. Trimming removed 3 bases at V and 1 base at J, with 10 bases between. Germline CDR1 is MNHEY and CDR2 is SMNVEV (reference sequence). Sequencing used PBMCs. The sequence was obtained from a donor aged 10-30 years with latent tuberculosis or without tuberculosis infection. The chain has TRBV27 and TRBJ2-1; D perhaps matches TRBD2 (5 bases). In DNA form, the CDR3 reads TGTGCCAGCAGTTTTGCGGGTCTGTCCTACAATGAGCAGTTCTTC. This translates into CASSFAGLSYNEQFF.